Listed below are T cell receptor beta chains from one sample, sequenced in a study of OX40 agonist ivuxolimab in advanced cancers. Some clones are missing from TCRdb's copy, which holds only in-frame ones; the method was immunoSEQ multiplex PCR. The repertoire holds 35,000 to 45,000 clones, with about 86% as singletons. This specimen consisted of CD4+ or CD8+ T cells sorted from blood, obtained in a trial of the OX40 agonist ivuxolimab. The receptors originated from an adult with an advanced solid tumor such as melanoma, head and neck, liver or kidney cancer. Both conserved end residues are part of each CDR3. A D gene is named only where the DNA matches it firmly. Only some rows state a clone size, as once, few, many or a class for expanded clones.

abundance	v_gene	j_gene	d_gene	CDR3nt	CDR3aa
few	TRBV30	TRBJ1-5	.	TGTGCCTGGCTTACCAGGGGCCCGGGGCCCCAGCATTTT	CAWLTRGPGPQHF
.	TRBV27	TRBJ1-2	.	TGTGCCAGCACCCCGGGTTACCTGCCCTATGGCTACACCTTC	CASTPGYLPYGYTF
.	TRBV4-3	TRBJ1-4	.	TGCGCCAGCAGCCAAGATCTGGACTCAGGGGTTGTTGAAAAACTGTTTTTT	CASSQDLDSGVVEKLFF
.	TRBV4-3	TRBJ2-7	.	TGCGCCAGCAGCCAAGCGGAGTCAGGGTTGGGCGAGCAGTACTTC	CASSQAESGLGEQYF
.	TRBV4-2	TRBJ2-1	TRBD2	TGTGCCAGCAGCCAAGAGGAGTTGGCTAGCGGATTCTACAATGAGCAGTTCTTC	CASSQEELASGFYNEQFF
.	TRBV2	TRBJ2-7	TRBD2	TGTGCCAGCAGTGTGCTAGCGGGAGTTTCCTACGAGCAGTACTTC	CASSVLAGVSYEQYF
.	TRBV4-3	TRBJ2-7	TRBD2	TGCGCCAGCAGCCCTCGGACTAGCGGTAACTGGGAGCAGTACTTC	CASSPRTSGNWEQYF
.	TRBV4-1	TRBJ1-3	.	TGCGCCAGCAGCCAAGATAAAGCGGGGGGAAACACCATATATTTT	CASSQDKAGGNTIYF
.	TRBV11-2	TRBJ2-7	.	TGTGCCAGCAGCTTAGAACCGCTCAGGACCTACGAGCAGTACTTC	CASSLEPLRTYEQYF
once	TRBV5-6	TRBJ2-5	.	TGTGCCAGCAGCTTGGTAGGGCCAGATGAAGAGACCCAGTACTTC	CASSLVGPDEETQYF
once	TRBV7-2	TRBJ1-1	.	TGTGCCAGCAGCTTTGCGACAGTATTGAACACTGAAGCTTTCTTT	CASSFATVLNTEAFF
few	TRBV4-3	TRBJ2-5	TRBD2	TGCGCCAGCAGCCAAGGAATTGGCGGGGGGAGGGAGACCCAGTACTTC	CASSQGIGGGRETQYF
.	TRBV10-3	TRBJ2-4	TRBD1	TGTGCCATCAGTGAGAGGACAGGGGAGGACAAAAACATTCAGTACTTC	CAISERTGEDKNIQYF
once	TRBV9	TRBJ2-3	TRBD2	TGTGCCAGCAGCGTAGAAGGACTAGGGATTGATACGCAGTATTTT	CASSVEGLGIDTQYF
.	TRBV28	TRBJ1-1	TRBD1	TGTGCCAGCAGTTTAACGGACAGGGCGATGAACACTGAAGCTTTCTTT	CASSLTDRAMNTEAFF
.	TRBV7-6	TRBJ2-7	.	TGTGCCAGCAGCTTCGAGACCTCTCCTTTTTACGAGCAGTACTTC	CASSFETSPFYEQYF
once	TRBV30	TRBJ1-5	.	TGTGCCTGGAGTGTTCCGGGGGCCCATAGCAATCAGCCCCAGCATTTT	CAWSVPGAHSNQPQHF
.	TRBV10-2	TRBJ1-1	.	TGCGCCAGCTCAGCAGGGGCAGGGAACACTGAAGCTTTCTTT	CASSAGAGNTEAFF
.	TRBV6-1	TRBJ1-5	.	TGTGCCAGCAGCGACGGACCGAGCAATCAGCCCCAGCATTTT	CASSDGPSNQPQHF
.	TRBV11-2	TRBJ2-7	.	TGTGCCAGCAGCTTTGGGGGGTTAGAGCAGTACTTC	CASSFGGLEQYF
.	TRBV4-1	TRBJ1-2	TRBD1	TGCGCCAGCAGCCAAGGGTTCGGGGGACAGACCTATGGCTACACCTTC	CASSQGFGGQTYGYTF
once	TRBV4-2	TRBJ2-3	TRBD2	TGTGCCAGCAGCCTACGGAGCGGGGGGCTAGACGATACGCAGTATTTT	CASSLRSGGLDDTQYF
.	TRBV19	TRBJ1-1	.	TGTGCCAGTAGTATCGAGATGAACACTGAAGCTTTCTTT	CASSIEMNTEAFF
.	TRBV7-7	TRBJ2-5	.	TGTGCCAGCAGCCCCCGGGGTAGCTCAAACCGAGAGACCCAGTACTTC	CASSPRGSSNRETQYF
.	TRBV19	TRBJ2-3	TRBD2	TGTGCCAGTAGTGCTAGCGGGAGTACAGATACGCAGTATTTT	CASSASGSTDTQYF
.	TRBV6-5	TRBJ1-4	.	TGTGCCAGCAGTTACGACGGGTCTAATGAAAAACTGTTTTTT	CASSYDGSNEKLFF
.	TRBV10-3	TRBJ2-1	TRBD2	TGTGCCATCAGTGAGTCGGGGCTAGCGGGACCTACTAGCTCCTACAATGAGCAGTTCTTC	CAISESGLAGPTSSYNEQFF
.	TRBV14	TRBJ2-7	.	TGTGCCAGCAGCCTCCCGGGGACCTTGGAGGAGCAGTACTTC	CASSLPGTLEEQYF
once	TRBV12-5	TRBJ2-5	TRBD2	TGTGCTAGTGGTTTGTTCGAACTAGCGGGGGTATGGGAGACCCAGTACTTC	CASGLFELAGVWETQYF
.	TRBV13	TRBJ2-5	.	TGTGCCAGCAGCTTAGGCAGGGGTTTGAGGGAGACCCAGTACTTC	CASSLGRGLRETQYF
once	TRBV27	TRBJ2-5	TRBD2	TGTGCCAGCAGTCTTAGCGGGGGGGGCCTCTTCGAGACCCAGTACTTC	CASSLSGGGLFETQYF
.	TRBV6-5	TRBJ1-1	.	TGTGCCAGCAGTTACTCCCGCTCCCCGAACACTGAAGCTTTCTTT	CASSYSRSPNTEAFF
.	TRBV27	TRBJ1-1	.	TGTGCCAGCAGTTCTCTAGGGTTGGGGTATGAGGCCACTGAAGCTTTCTTT	CASSSLGLGYEATEAFF
.	TRBV25-1	TRBJ1-1	TRBD1	TGTGCCACCAAGACAGGGGCGCTAACTGAAGCTTTCTTT	CATKTGALTEAFF
.	TRBV7-6	TRBJ2-7	.	TGTGCCAGCAGCTTAGGGGAAGGGGGCGGGAGCTCCTACGAGCAGTACTTC	CASSLGEGGGSSYEQYF
once	TRBV5-8	TRBJ1-1	.	TGTGCCAGCGCAATGTTACGGACAAGGAACACTGAAGCTTTCTTT	CASAMLRTRNTEAFF
.	TRBV10-2	TRBJ2-1	TRBD2	TGCGCCAGCAGGGCTAGCGGCCCCTACAATGAGCAGTTCTTC	CASRASGPYNEQFF
.	TRBV6-5	TRBJ2-7	TRBD2	TGTGCCAGCAGTTACTCTAGCGGGGGCTACGAGCAGTACTTC	CASSYSSGGYEQYF
.	TRBV19	TRBJ1-2	.	TGTGCCAGTAGTACCACGGCTCAGGGGCGCGGTGGCTACACCTTC	CASSTTAQGRGGYTF
once	TRBV7-2	TRBJ2-3	.	TGTGCCAGCAGCTTATGGGGGAAAGGCACAGATACGCAGTATTTT	CASSLWGKGTDTQYF
few	TRBV30	TRBJ1-5	.	TGTGCCTGGAGTAACGGGGGGCATCAGCCCCAGCATTTT	CAWSNGGHQPQHF
.	TRBV5-1	TRBJ2-7	.	TGCGCCAGCAGCTTGGGTGGCGAGCAGTACTTC	CASSLGGEQYF
.	TRBV15	TRBJ2-2	TRBD2	TGTGCCACCAGCAGAGGAGCGGGACTTTTCCGGGAGCTGTTTTTT	CATSRGAGLFRELFF
.	TRBV15	TRBJ2-6	.	TGTGCCACCAGCAGAGGGCCAGGGGCCCTCTCTGGGGCCAACGTCCTGACTTTC	CATSRGPGALSGANVLTF
.	TRBV7-6	TRBJ2-1	TRBD2	TGTGCCAGCACCCTACTAGCGGGGGGGCCGAAATACACGAATGAGCAGTTCTTC	CASTLLAGGPKYTNEQFF
once	TRBV13	TRBJ2-1	.	TGTGCCAGCAGCTTCCTAGCGTCGTCCTACAATGAGCAGTTCTTC	CASSFLASSYNEQFF
.	TRBV7-6	TRBJ2-5	TRBD2	TGTGCCAGCAGCCGGACGGGGGGTCGAGCGGAGACCCAGTACTTC	CASSRTGGRAETQYF
.	TRBV9	TRBJ2-1	.	TGTGCCAGCAGCGTGTATGGGGAGGTAATATTCTTC	CASSVYGEVIFF
.	TRBV27	TRBJ1-6	TRBD1	TGTGCCAGCAGTCATCCGGGACAGGGTTTTTCACCCCTCCACTTT	CASSHPGQGFSPLHF
.	TRBV4-1	TRBJ2-7	TRBD1	TGCGCCAGCAGCCAAGTGGCGGGACAGGGTTACGAGCAGTACTTC	CASSQVAGQGYEQYF
once	TRBV27	TRBJ1-2	.	TGTGCCAGCAGTTATCCTGGGCCTCATCAGTATGGCTACACCTTC	CASSYPGPHQYGYTF